The rows below give T cell receptor beta chains drawn from one sample of a study of T cell changes during pregnancy in multiple sclerosis. Assay used: immunoSEQ multiplex PCR; TCRdb lists only in-frame clones, some missing. The profile shows 40,000 to 50,000 clones, about 90% of them singletons. The sample consisted of CD8+ T cells from peripheral blood mononuclear cells, taken after pregnancy. These receptors all stem from a female donor with multiple sclerosis, enrolled in a pregnancy study. CDR3s include the opening cysteine and the closing phenylalanine or tryptophan. Each record gives: clone size, V gene, J gene, D gene, CDR3 DNA, CDR3 protein. The D gene is left open where the match is weak. For some rows the clone size is stated as once, few or many, or as a class when expanded; others skip it.

>-|TRBV4-1|TRBJ2-7|-
TGCGCCAGCAGCCAAGATGGGGGGGCACTCTACGAGCAGTACTTC
CASSQDGGALYEQYF
>few|TRBV7-3|TRBJ2-1|-
TGTGCCAGCAGCTTAGCTACTGCCTACAATGAGCAGTTCTTC
CASSLATAYNEQFF
>once|TRBV27|TRBJ2-3|TRBD1
TGTGCCAGCAGTCAACACTCCGGGACAGGGGGCAGAGATACGCAGTATTTT
CASSQHSGTGGRDTQYF
>-|TRBV5-8|TRBJ2-5|-
TGTGCCAGCAGCTTAGTAGCGACGGGCGAGACCCAGTACTTC
CASSLVATGETQYF
>-|TRBV7-8|TRBJ2-7|-
TGTGCCAGCAACGGGGGGCGCGGCTACGAGCAGTACTTC
CASNGGRGYEQYF
>-|TRBV6-1|TRBJ2-2|TRBD2
TGTGCCAGCCCGGGACTAGGAGTCGGGGAGCTGTTTTTT
CASPGLGVGELFF
>-|TRBV7-8|TRBJ2-3|-
TGTGCCAGCAGCTTAGTAGATCAAGGCACAGATACGCAGTATTTT
CASSLVDQGTDTQYF
>-|TRBV7-9|TRBJ2-3|TRBD2
TGTGCCAGCAGTGGACTAGCGGGGTCAGATACGCAGTATTTT
CASSGLAGSDTQYF
>-|TRBV4-1|TRBJ1-2|-
TGCGCCAGCAGCCCAGGGACACACAGTAACTATGGCTACACCTTC
CASSPGTHSNYGYTF
>-|TRBV13|TRBJ2-7|TRBD2
TGTGCCAGCAGCTTAGCTAGCTCGGGGGGGCCTCTAGACGAGCAGTACTTC
CASSLASSGGPLDEQYF
>-|TRBV6-5|TRBJ2-1|-
TGTGCCAGCAGTTACCCGGGGGAGTACAATGAGCAGTTCTTC
CASSYPGEYNEQFF
>-|TRBV5-6|TRBJ2-5|-
TGTGCCAGCAGCTTGGGGGCTAAAGAGACCCAGTACTTC
CASSLGAKETQYF
>-|TRBV19|TRBJ1-5|TRBD1
TGTGCCAGTAGCGACAGGGGAGATCAGCCCCAGCATTTT
CASSDRGDQPQHF
>-|TRBV15|TRBJ1-2|-
TGTGCCACCAGCAGAGAAAAGAGACAGCGAACCTATGGCTACACCTTC
CATSREKRQRTYGYTF
>-|TRBV7-6|TRBJ2-7|TRBD2
TGTGCCAGCAGCTTAGCCTTGGCGGGGGGAGTCTACGAGCAGTACTTC
CASSLALAGGVYEQYF
>-|TRBV6-5|TRBJ2-5|TRBD2
TGTGCCAGCAGTTATCTCCCGGGAGGAGGAGAAGAGACCCAGTACTTC
CASSYLPGGGEETQYF
>-|TRBV9|TRBJ1-1|-
TGTGCCAGCAGCGTTTCGGGGGGAAACACTGAAGCTTTCTTT
CASSVSGGNTEAFF
>-|TRBV4-1|TRBJ1-3|-
TGCGCCAGCAGCCAAGATGCCCCGGGGTATGGAAACACCATATATTTT
CASSQDAPGYGNTIYF
>-|TRBV4-1|TRBJ2-7|-
TGCGCCAGCAGCCAAGCCCCCGGGGAATACGAGCAGTACTTC
CASSQAPGEYEQYF
>-|TRBV7-9|TRBJ1-4|-
TGTGCCAGCAGCTCCACAGGGTTTGGTGAAAAACTGTTTTTT
CASSSTGFGEKLFF
>-|TRBV7-9|TRBJ2-5|TRBD1
TGTGCCAGCAGCCGCGGGACAGGGGCGGGTGAGACCCAGTACTTC
CASSRGTGAGETQYF
>-|TRBV2|TRBJ1-3|TRBD1
TGTGCCAGGCAGGGGGCGCGAGGAAACACCATATATTTT
CARQGARGNTIYF
>-|TRBV12-5|TRBJ2-4|TRBD2
TGTGCTAGTGGACCGGGGGGTCTGAGGAACATTCAGTACTTC
CASGPGGLRNIQYF
>-|TRBV19|TRBJ1-1|-
TGTGCCAGTAGCCAAGCCGCAAACACTGAAGCTTTCTTT
CASSQAANTEAFF
>once|TRBV7-8|TRBJ2-1|TRBD2
TGTGCCACTTCCGGGGGGGACCCCAATGAGCAGTTCTTC
CATSGGDPNEQFF
>once|TRBV4-1|TRBJ2-5|TRBD2
TGCGCCAGCAGCCAAGGCTCGAGCGGGGGGTATGAGATCCAAGAGACCCAGTACTTC
CASSQGSSGGYEIQETQYF
>-|TRBV6-4|TRBJ2-3|-
TGTGCCAGCAGTGAAGGGGAATCAGATACGCAGTATTTT
CASSEGESDTQYF
>-|TRBV13|TRBJ2-7|TRBD1
TGTGCCAGCAGCTTAGGGACAGGGGGTCCCTACGAGCAGTACTTC
CASSLGTGGPYEQYF
>-|TRBV2|TRBJ2-5|TRBD2
TGTGCCAGCAGTCAAGGGAGGGGACTAGGGGAGACCCAGTACTTC
CASSQGRGLGETQYF
>-|TRBV6-6|TRBJ1-6|-
TGTGCCAGCACCATCCAGCCAGGTCATAATTCACCCCTCCACTTT
CASTIQPGHNSPLHF
>-|TRBV2|TRBJ2-7|TRBD1
TGTGCCAGCAGTGAAGGGACAGGCTCCTACGAGCAGTACTTC
CASSEGTGSYEQYF
>-|TRBV7-9|TRBJ2-3|TRBD1
TGTGCCAGCAGCGGGACAGTCCGGGATACGCAGTATTTT
CASSGTVRDTQYF
>-|TRBV27|TRBJ1-5|TRBD1
TGTGCCAGCACCAAAACAGGGGGGCTTCAGCCCCAGCATTTT
CASTKTGGLQPQHF
>few|TRBV2|TRBJ1-1|TRBD1
TGTGCCAGCAGGGAGGGGGCCGGAACTGAAGCTTTCTTT
CASREGAGTEAFF
>once|TRBV5-1|TRBJ1-1|-
TGCGCCAGCAGGGAGGATCAGGACACTGAAGCTTTCTTT
CASREDQDTEAFF
>-|TRBV19|TRBJ1-2|-
TGTGCCAGTAGTATGAAAGGGGCCTACTATGGCTACACCTTC
CASSMKGAYYGYTF
>-|TRBV19|TRBJ1-2|TRBD1
TGTGCCAGTAGTTCGACAGGGGATTATGGCTATGGCTACACCTTC
CASSSTGDYGYGYTF
>-|TRBV4-2|TRBJ2-1|-
TGTGCCACCGGGGAGGGGGGAGCCTACAATGAGCAGTTCTTC
CATGEGGAYNEQFF
>once|TRBV13|TRBJ1-2|TRBD1
TGTGCCAGCAGGTCACGGACAGGGACTAACTATGGCTACACCTTC
CASRSRTGTNYGYTF
>once|TRBV27|TRBJ1-5|-
TGTGCCAGCAGCTTAGGGGGGAGCAATCAGCCCCAGCATTTT
CASSLGGSNQPQHF
>-|TRBV4-1|TRBJ2-7|-
TGCGCCAGCAGCCAGTCAGACACAAACTCCTACGAGCAGTACTTC
CASSQSDTNSYEQYF
>-|TRBV7-9|TRBJ1-2|-
TGTGCCAGCAGCTTGGGGGCAGGGTATGGCTACACCTTC
CASSLGAGYGYTF
>-|TRBV27|TRBJ1-2|TRBD1
TGTGCCAGCAGCGCACAGGGGTTTGGGAACTATGGCTACACCTTC
CASSAQGFGNYGYTF
>-|TRBV5-6|TRBJ1-5|-
TGTGCCAGCAGCTTGGGAGATCAGCCCCAGCATTTT
CASSLGDQPQHF